The 24 T cell receptor beta chains below come from one sample, sequenced in a study of cytomegalovirus exposure and HLA in healthy donors (dated by TCRdb to the late 2010s). Libraries came from the immunoSEQ multiplex PCR assay. The multiplex PCR relied on a mix of 60 forward primers for TCR Vbeta segments and 13 reverse primers for TCR Jbeta segments. Not all clones reach the TCRdb copy of this immuneACCESS table, which keeps in-frame sequences only. Checked studies attribute under half of the gap to unresolved V genes and leave the rest unexplained. The sample table lists over 150,000 clones, roughly 74% of them with a count of one. 2.5% to 3% of the sample comes from the top ten. The sample taken for sequencing was PBMCs. The receptors here all came from a man aged 18-30 years in good health and CMV-seronegative.

Here the CDR3 DNA reads TGTGCCAGTAACCCCGCGGCACGACTAGCGGGGGTCTGCACAGATACGCAGTATTTT. Its protein is CASNPAARLAGVCTDTQYF. The chain recombines TRBV21-1 with TRBJ2-3; TRBD2 was called by the table and not checked on the DNA. TRBV21-1 is flagged as a pseudogene. The CDR3 runs 19 residues.

The chain recombines TRBV2 with TRBJ2-7; TRBD1 matches at 7 bases. The CDR3 has 13 amino acids. After removal of 4 bases from V and 3 bases from J, the junction contained 3 bases not matched to a gene. Germline CDR1 is SNHLY and CDR2 is FYNNEI. The CDR3 is CASSGDSLYEQYV. DNA of the CDR3: TGTGCCAGCAGTGGGGACAGCCTCTACGAGCAGTACGTC.

This CDR3 reads CASSQEYGTGSSRPLHF. Written as DNA, the CDR3 is TGCGCCAGCAGCCAAGAGTACGGGACAGGGTCTTCTCGACCCCTCCACTTT. The rearrangement joins TRBV4-1 to TRBJ1-6; 9 bases are a match to TRBD1. The CDR3 is 17 residues long. Trimming cost V 0 bases and J 12 bases; bases outside gene matches: 12. Per the germline V gene, CDR1 is MGHRA and CDR2 is YSYEKL.

The rearrangement uses TRBV4-1 and TRBJ2-5; 8 nucleotides line up with TRBD2. The CDR3 is made up of 17 amino acids. J was trimmed by 3 bases and V by 4 bases; bases with no gene match: 13. The germline V gene encodes CDR1 MGHRA and CDR2 YSYEKL. For the CDR3, the DNA is TGCGCCAGCAGCCGAAGCGGTGCTGGACTAGCCGAAGAGACCCAGTACTTC. Translated: CASSRSGAGLAEETQYF.

The chain recombines TRBV7-9 with TRBJ1-6; TRBD1 is a possible D gene (6 bases). Trimming cost V 5 bases and J 9 bases, with 17 bases left between them. Germline V gene data show CDR1 as SEHNR and CDR2 as FQNEAQ (reference sequence). This CDR3 contains 15 residues. CDR3 in amino acids: CASSAQGEHRSPLHF. The CDR3 DNA sequence: TGTGCCAGCAGCGCACAGGGAGAGCATCGTTCACCCCTCCACTTT.

The V and J genes are TRBV30 and TRBJ2-1; TRBD1 is a possible D gene (6 bases). CDR1 is GTSNPN and CDR2 is SVGIG in the germline V gene (reference sequence). The CDR3 runs 12 residues. V was clipped by 5 bases and J by 5 bases, with 10 bases between them. CDR3 residues: CAWEGGNNEQFF. In DNA form, the CDR3 reads TGTGCCTGGGAAGGGGGTAACAATGAGCAGTTCTTC. The variable domain in full, completed from reference TRBV30 and TRBJ2-1, reads SQTIHQWPATLVQPVGSPLSLECTVEGTSNPNLYWYRQAAGRGLQLLFYSVGIGQISSEVPQNLSASRPQDRQFILSSKKLLLSDSGFYLCAWEGGNNEQFFGPGTRLTVL.

J is TRBJ2-5 and V is TRBV5-1; 7 nucleotides agree with TRBD1. TRBJ2-7 explains the end of the DNA better; the J call may be wrong. This CDR3 spans 15 amino acids. Per the germline V gene, CDR1 is SGHRS and CDR2 is YFSETQ. CDR3 DNA sequence: TGCGCCAGCAGCTTGAGGGACAGCAACTCCTACGAGCAGTACTTC. Its protein product is CASSLRDSNSYEQYF.

The gene calls are TRBV19 and TRBJ2-2; 9 nucleotides align to TRBD1. Germline V lookup: CDR1 LNHDA, CDR2 SQIVND (reference sequence). The CDR3 runs to 18 residues. V shed 7 bases and J 1 base; nucleotides not matched to a gene: 13. The CDR3: CASKRSPLGQGNTGELFF. CDR3 nucleotides: TGTGCCAGTAAGAGGTCTCCCCTGGGACAGGGGAACACCGGGGAGCTGTTTTTT.

This clone came up once. The chain links TRBV2 to TRBJ2-1; 10 nucleotides agree with TRBD2. Germline V lookup: CDR1 SNHLY, CDR2 FYNNEI. This CDR3 comprises 14 residues. V shed 4 bases, J shed 8 bases, and the junction held 5 bases outside the gene matches. The CDR3 loop is CASSAWLAGDEQFF. The CDR3 nucleotides are TGTGCCAGCAGTGCCTGGCTAGCGGGGGATGAGCAGTTCTTC.

This sequence joins TRBV2 and TRBJ1-1; D unresolved. The ends were cut back, 3 bases at V and 10 bases at J, with 30 bases in the middle. The CDR3 length is 18 residues. The germline gives CDR1 SNHLY, CDR2 FYNNEI. Here the CDR3 DNA reads TGTGCCAGCAGTGAGTTTCTTATACAAAGACCGGGGTACCGAGGAGCTTTCTTT. Its protein product is CASSEFLIQRPGYRGAFF.

This chain uses TRBV27 with TRBJ2-3; TRBD1 might be the D (6 bases). The CDR3 has 18 amino acids. Germline V gene sequence: CDR1 MNHEY, CDR2 SMNVEV (reference sequence). Trimming stripped 2 bases from V and 2 bases from J, with 20 bases between. The CDR3: CASSLLVFSGVPTDTQYF. The CDR3 bases are TGTGCCAGCAGTTTACTAGTGTTCTCAGGGGTTCCCACAGATACGCAGTATTTT.

J is TRBJ1-2 and V is TRBV6-5, with TRBD1 matching 9 bases. The CDR3 covers 14 residues. J was trimmed by 2 bases and V by 7 bases; bases with no gene match: 5. The V gene's germline CDR1 is MNHEY and CDR2 SVGAGI. The CDR3 reads CASKQTGGNYGYTF. CDR3 nucleotide sequence: TGTGCCAGCAAGCAGACAGGGGGGAACTATGGCTACACCTTC.

The sample holds a few counts of this clone. The V and J genes are TRBV7-8 and TRBJ1-5; TRBD1 matches at 9 bases. Germline CDR1 is SGHVS and CDR2 is FQNEAQ. The CDR3 extends over 15 amino acids. The V gene end was trimmed by 5 bases and the J gene end by 3 bases; junction bases not matched to a gene: 5. The CDR3 DNA reads as TGTGCCAGCAGCCCCCGGACAGGGGACAATCAGCCCCAGCATTTT. Protein product: CASSPRTGDNQPQHF.

CDR3 DNA: TGTGCCAGTACCTCCCCGACCGGGGGGGTAAAGAACACTGAAGCTTTCTTT. The encoded protein is CASTSPTGGVKNTEAFF. The chain employs TRBV19 and TRBJ1-1; TRBD1 might be the D (5 bases). This CDR3 contains 17 residues. In germline, CDR1 is LNHDA, CDR2 SQIVND (reference sequence). Trimming left V 7 bases short and J 1 base short, with 22 bases between.

The V call is TRBV20-1, the J call TRBJ2-3; maybe TRBD1 (6 bases). Germline V gene data show CDR1 as DFQATT and CDR2 as SNEGSKA (reference sequence). V shed 7 bases and J shed 1 base, with 6 bases lying between them. The CDR3 runs 11 residues. CDR3 coding DNA: TGCAGTGAGGGGGGCACAGATACGCAGTATTTT. This codes for CSEGGTDTQYF.

This sequence joins TRBV7-2 and TRBJ1-4; 7 positions match TRBD1. The CDR3 contains 16 residues. The junction had 14 bases not matched to a gene; V was cut back by 5 bases and J by 8 bases. Germline CDR1 SGHTA, CDR2 FQGNSA. The CDR3 here is CASSPRGWHSLEKLFF. DNA of the CDR3: TGTGCCAGCAGCCCCAGGGGGTGGCATTCGTTAGAAAAACTGTTTTTT.

This clone was found a few times. The gene calls are TRBV2 and TRBJ2-7, with D possibly being TRBD2 (5 bases). V gave up 5 bases and J gave up 7 bases, with 15 bases separating them. Germline-derived CDR1 and CDR2 are SNHLY and FYNNEI. The CDR3 sequence is 13 residues long. CDR3: CASSRTDGGEQYV. The CDR3, as DNA: TGTGCCAGCAGTCGGACGGACGGCGGGGAGCAGTACGTC.

J is TRBJ2-7 and V is TRBV19; 8 nucleotides line up with TRBD1. Losses at the gene ends were 3 bases for V and 3 bases for J; bases not matched to a gene: 4. CDR3 size: 14 residues. Germline V gene data show CDR1 as LNHDA and CDR2 as SQIVND (reference sequence). The CDR3 nucleotides are TGTGCCAGTAGTATGCGCAGGGGGCTCTACGAGCAGTACTTC. It translates to CASSMRRGLYEQYF.

This clone turned up a few times. The rearrangement uses TRBV5-5 and TRBJ2-6; D call uncertain. CDR1 is SGHKS and CDR2 is YYEKEE in the germline V gene (reference sequence). V lost 0 bases and J lost 0, with 13 bases in between. There are 18 residues in the CDR3. For the CDR3, the DNA is TGTGCCAGCAGCTTGGGGGCATTCGGAAACTCTGGGGCCAACGTCCTGACTTTC. Translating gives CASSLGAFGNSGANVLTF.

The V call is TRBV29-1, the J call TRBJ1-2; D gene ambiguous. The CDR3 is 14 residues long. Germline V gene data show CDR1 as SQVTM and CDR2 as ANQGSEA. The V end was cut by 4 bases, the J end by 2 bases, with 14 bases between. As DNA, the CDR3 is TGCAGCGTTGCTACCTGGGCCTCCAACTATGGCTACACCTTC. As protein: CSVATWASNYGYTF.

The chain carries TRBV28 and TRBJ1-2; possible D gene TRBD1, 6 bases. V lost 6 bases and J 5 bases, leaving 16 bases between the germline ends. This CDR3 has 14 amino acids. Germline assignment: CDR1 MDHEN and CDR2 SYDVKM. The CDR3 reads CASRMTGNIYGYTF. The CDR3 nucleotides read TGTGCCAGCAGGATGACAGGAAATATATATGGCTACACCTTC.

This clone showed up just once. The chain carries TRBV6-6 and TRBJ2-7, with 7 bases lining up with TRBD1. CDR1 and CDR2 (germline): MNHNY, SVGAGI (reference sequence). The CDR3 runs 15 residues. The V gene end was trimmed by 6 bases and the J gene end by 2 bases; junction bases not matched to a gene: 10. The CDR3, as DNA: TGTGCCAGCAGCCGCCTCCGGGACAGACCCTACGAGCAGTACTTC. As protein: CASSRLRDRPYEQYF.

The gene calls are TRBV28 and TRBJ1-1; D is uncertain. Trimming cost V 0 bases and J 4 bases, with 15 bases left between them. The CDR3 sequence is 16 residues long. The germline V gene has CDR1 MDHEN and CDR2 SYDVKM. CDR3 sequence: CASSLWNEGSGTEAFF. CDR3 bases: TGTGCCAGCAGTTTATGGAACGAAGGCTCGGGCACTGAAGCTTTCTTT.

The gene calls are TRBV23-1 and TRBJ1-1; D is perhaps TRBD1 (6 bases). TRBV23-1 has ORF status, its function being uncertain. The CDR3 totals 18 residues. Trimming left V 2 bases short and J 6 bases short, with 25 bases between. CDR3 in amino acids: CASSQTVGPQGNIAEAFF. In nucleotides, the CDR3 is TGCGCCAGCAGTCAAACGGTCGGCCCCCAGGGGAATATCGCTGAAGCTTTCTTT.